This entry describes one T cell receptor (beta chain). No antigen is known for it. Base qualities are not provided; no much larger clone lies one nucleotide away. This specimen belongs to a study of blood T cell repertoires in COVID-19 (dated by TCRdb to 2020 to 2021). For the study in its entirety: Collaborator samples came from the United States, Italy and Spain and covered acute and convalescent phases of COVID-19. The prospective study material was composed of cDNA or gDNA derived from T cells, B-cell-depleted T cells, or PBMCs. Subjects who had been exposed to COVID-19, were actively infected with it, or had recovered from it provided the deeply sampled blood TCRbeta repertoires that made up the dataset. The repertoires were released in a freely available public database intended as a resource for research on the immune response to SARS-CoV-2. Samples were obtained from the ongoing ImmuneRACE study (first 160 participants) and from some 1,200 subjects provided by 6 global collaborators. Nearly every sample came with metadata listing a de-identified subject ID, COVID-19 status, age in years and sex. Where available, HLA class I and class II types were taken from metadata supplied by the sample provider and were not determined by assay-based typing. On the study overall, not on this receptor specifically: How much clinical and demographic metadata was included differed by source and by participant, and the metadata was provided uncurated.

TCRbeta CDR3 regions were amplified from genomic DNA using the immunoSEQ Assay, a bias-controlled multiplex PCR. The source study handled its data this way. The number of nucleated cells in each sample was estimated from the amplification of reference gene primers within the assay. To quantify the absolute abundance of each unique TCRbeta CDR3 rearrangement, sequence reads were collapsed and filtered. For each sample, productive Simpson clonality was calculated as the square root of Simpson's diversity index across productive rearrangements. Not all clones reach the TCRdb copy of this immuneACCESS table, which keeps in-frame sequences only. Checked studies attribute under half of the gap to unresolved V genes and leave the rest unexplained. Clone size and the V and J calls come from that table; the DNA yielded D and trimming. This sample lists about 220,000 clones; approximately 85% were detected once. The ten biggest clones cover 2% to 3% of the sample.

At one collaborating source in Seattle, patients were enrolled during active infection and were followed longitudinally through the course of disease. Each collaborating institution followed its own protocols to collect whole blood in K2EDTA tubes. For TCRbeta analysis, collaborators shipped samples in one of three forms: frozen whole blood, isolated PBMCs, or DNA extracted from either of those sample types. Looking up the germline V gene yields CDR1 KGHSH and CDR2 LQKENI. V trim: 2 bases; J trim: 7 bases; unmatched bases: 1. The CDR3, from cysteine to phenylalanine, totals 14 residues. The read is trimmed to its CDR3 DNA, 42 bases read in frame from base 1.

This TCR was sampled from a woman in her 70s with COVID-19, enrolled during active disease. The chain is made from TRBV18 and TRBJ1-4; TRBD1 aligns with 10 central bases. The sequenced material came from peripheral blood. The nucleotide sequence is given as TGTGCCAGCTCACCAGGGACAGGGGTTGAAAAACTGTTTTTT. It codes for CASSPGTGVEKLFF. Reference TRBV18 and TRBJ1-4 genes cover what lies past the CDR3, so the full variable domain is NAGVMQNPRHLVRRRGQEARLRCSPMKGHSHVYWYRQLPEEGLKFMVYLQKENIIDESGMPKERFSAEFPKEGPSILRIQQVVRGDSAAYFCASSPGTGVEKLFFGSGTQLSVL.